This TCR beta chain was identified in a study of T-cell reconstitution after alpha-beta-depleted transplantation in children. In germline, CDR1 is SQVTM, CDR2 ANQGSEA. V gave up 1 base and J gave up 0 bases; unmatched junction bases: 5. The CDR3 contains 17 residues. Unique molecular identifiers were incorporated when the TCRbeta library was constructed. TCRdb re-derived calls from the PCR reads in MiXCR, one entry per CDR3 protein. In the table there are 700,000 to 850,000 distinct CDR3 sequences, approximately 15% of which are singletons. This clonotype appeared a few times. Its matching antigen is unknown. Points from the study as a whole: Alpha-beta T cells about two months after transplant reportedly derived from several hundred expanded graft clones.

This chain uses TRBV29-1 with TRBJ2-1, with 11 bases matching TRBD2. This clonotype originated in a male patient between 10 and 17 years old who had a stem cell transplant for acute lymphoblastic leukemia, so the T cells may come from the graft donor. The input for sequencing was PBMCs, mostly from graft donor cells, taken 360 days after TCRalphabeta/CD19-depleted stem cell transplant. DNA for the CDR3: TGCAGCGTTGAAGGGACTAGCGGGCCTTCCTCCTACAATGAGCAGTTCTTC. It specifies CSVEGTSGPSSYNEQFF.